The TCR beta chain described here comes from a study of blood T cell repertoires in COVID-19. Study information: Whether acute or convalescent, the COVID-19 samples came from the United States, Italy and Spain. The cDNA or gDNA used as material had been derived from T cells, B-cell-depleted T cells, or PBMCs.

In germline, CDR1 is KGHSH, CDR2 LQKENI. The J segment lost 2 bases and the V segment lost 8 bases, leaving 5 bases of the junction unmatched. This CDR3 has 13 residues. In the authors' workflow: Estimates of nucleated cell counts were drawn from the amplification of reference gene primers. Method: immunoSEQ multiplex PCR; TCRdb's copy keeps in-frame clones and lacks some. Clonal size and the V and J genes are those of that table, whereas D and trimming came from the DNA. The sample contains under 300,000 clones, just under 85% of which appear only once. The source of this sequence is a man between 45 and 60 years old with acute or convalescent COVID-19. Sequencing was performed on peripheral blood. V and J are TRBV18 and TRBJ2-7; the match to TRBD1 covers 8 bases. The CDR3 is CASTRTGTYEQYF. The CDR3 nucleotides are TGTGCCAGCACGAGGACAGGGACCTACGAGCAGTACTTC.